The TCR beta chain described here comes from a study of glioma-infiltrating T cells after dendritic cell vaccination. Whole-study context: Between about 2002 and 2013, patients got autologous tumor lysate-pulsed dendritic cell vaccines.

CDR1 is SGDLS and CDR2 is YYNGEE in the germline V gene. J lost 1 base, V lost 3 bases, and 3 bases had no gene match. This CDR3 has 15 amino acids. The assay was immunoSEQ multiplex PCR, and TCRdb's table has in-frame clones only and misses some. The repertoire has tens of thousands of clones, roughly 78% of them found once; the top ten carry 35% to 40%. This material consisted of blood, taken before dendritic cell vaccination. The sequence was obtained from a human donor with glioblastoma. This sequence joins TRBV9 and TRBJ2-5; 10 bases fit TRBD2. This CDR3 is CASSGSGRPQETQYF. For the CDR3, the DNA is TGTGCCAGCAGCGGTAGCGGGAGGCCCCAAGAGACCCAGTACTTC.